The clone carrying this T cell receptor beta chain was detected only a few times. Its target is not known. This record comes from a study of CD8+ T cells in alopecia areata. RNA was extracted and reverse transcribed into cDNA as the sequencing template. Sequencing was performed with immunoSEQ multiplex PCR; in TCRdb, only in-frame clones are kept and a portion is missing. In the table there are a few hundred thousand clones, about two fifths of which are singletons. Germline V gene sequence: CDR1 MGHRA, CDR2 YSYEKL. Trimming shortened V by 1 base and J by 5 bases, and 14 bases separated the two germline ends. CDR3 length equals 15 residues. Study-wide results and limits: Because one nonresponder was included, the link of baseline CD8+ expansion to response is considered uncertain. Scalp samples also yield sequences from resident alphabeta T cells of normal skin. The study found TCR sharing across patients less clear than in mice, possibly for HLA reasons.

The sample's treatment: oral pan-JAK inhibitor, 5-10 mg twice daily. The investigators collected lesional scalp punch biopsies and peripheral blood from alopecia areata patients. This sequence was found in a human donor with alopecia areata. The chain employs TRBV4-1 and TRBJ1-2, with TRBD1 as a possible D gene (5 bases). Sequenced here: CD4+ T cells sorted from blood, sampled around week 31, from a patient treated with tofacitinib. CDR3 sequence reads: CASSQVGQGPYGYTF. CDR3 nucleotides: TGCGCCAGCAGCCAAGTGGGCCAGGGACCGTATGGCTACACCTTC.